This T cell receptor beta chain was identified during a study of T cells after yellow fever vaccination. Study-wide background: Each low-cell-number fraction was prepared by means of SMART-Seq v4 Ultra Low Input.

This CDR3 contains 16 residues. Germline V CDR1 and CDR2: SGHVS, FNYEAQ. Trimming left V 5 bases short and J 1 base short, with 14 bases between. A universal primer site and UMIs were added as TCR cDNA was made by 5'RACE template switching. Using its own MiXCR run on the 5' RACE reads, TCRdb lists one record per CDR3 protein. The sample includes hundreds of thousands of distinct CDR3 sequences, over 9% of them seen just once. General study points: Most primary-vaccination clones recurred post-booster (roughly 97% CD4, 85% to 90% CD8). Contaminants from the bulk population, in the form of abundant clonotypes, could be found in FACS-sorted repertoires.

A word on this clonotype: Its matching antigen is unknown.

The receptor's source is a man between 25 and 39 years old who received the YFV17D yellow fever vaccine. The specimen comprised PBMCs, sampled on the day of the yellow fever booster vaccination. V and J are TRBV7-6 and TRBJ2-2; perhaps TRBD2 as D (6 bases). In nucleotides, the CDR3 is TGTGCCAGCAGCCGGAGCCAAGCGGGGAACACCGGGGAGCTGTTTTTT. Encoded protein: CASSRSQAGNTGELFF. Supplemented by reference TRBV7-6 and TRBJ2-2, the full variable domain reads GAGVSQSPRYKVTKRGQDVALRCDPISGHVSLYWYRQALGQGPEFLTYFNYEAQQDKSGLPNDRFSAERPEGSISTLTIQRTEQRDSAMYRCASSRSQAGNTGELFFGEGSRLTVL.